This T cell receptor beta chain was identified in a study of monozygotic twins with inflammatory bowel disease (dated by TCRdb to between 2018 and 2020). For the study in its entirety: The complete study included approximately 30 monozygotic twin pairs: 19 IBD-discordant Danish pairs and nine German pairs, of which four were IBD-concordant and five were IBD-discordant. Within discordant pairs, disease-associated traits were sought mainly by comparing IBD patients with their genetically identical healthy co-twins. Each individual had, on average, about 151 000 unique TCRalpha sequences and 181 000 unique TCRbeta sequences available for analysis.

The investigation overall reported the following: Differing immunosuppressive treatments among patients may have added background noise and inter-individual variability to the repertoires. A decrease in TCRbeta repertoire diversity, as measured by inverse Simpson index, was observed in IBD patients compared with their healthy co-twins. Distinction between different T cell subtypes could not be achieved in the analysis. Repertoire similarity did not differ between concordant and discordant twins, possibly due to limited statistical power. Compared with healthy twins, IBD patients had fewer clonotypes in common with other individuals, a difference most pronounced in patients showing signs of disease activity. The results gave no support for a single strong signal or clonotype linked to IBD.

Libraries were made using 5' RACE. For each TCR library, around 3,800 ng of total RNA was used. For each sample, cDNA synthesis with SMARTScribe reverse transcriptase was split into eight separate reactions. Unique molecular identifiers containing a 6-nucleotide sample barcode were introduced through template switching during cDNA synthesis. Amplification of TCRalpha and TCRbeta cDNA involved two nested PCRs of 16 and 9 cycles, and each PCR was followed by bead purification. Before amplification, cDNA was treated with uracil DNA-glycosylase and purified using the QIAquick PCR purification kit. The second PCR added Illumina TruSeq-compatible adapters along with sample-specific barcodes. Library quality and concentration were checked on TapeStation and Qubit, and libraries were pooled at roughly 5 ng each. The pooled libraries were sequenced with 2 x 100 bp reads and custom sequencing primers on an Illumina HiSeq2500 single-index Rapid Run. The authors processed their data as follows. MiGEC version 1.2.6 was used for UMI-based consensus assembly to correct PCR and sequencing errors. V(D)J alignment, clonotype assembly and CDR3 extraction were performed with MiXCR version 2.1.1. Normalisation of gene usage, clonotype sharing and MAIT/NKT TCR abundance was achieved by analysing the top 1000, 10 000 and 20 000 clonotypes per sample. Diversity was computed as the inverse Simpson index with the vegan R package after downsampling to 27 000 UMIs. Paired Mann-Whitney U tests on discordant twin pairs were used, with Benjamini-Hochberg multiple-testing correction. After the reads were reprocessed by TCRdb, one entry was made per CDR3 protein sequence, with no DNA. The V and J calls shown here were made by TCRdb, not taken from the authors' results. The table of this sample itemizes a few hundred thousand distinct CDR3 sequences. Just over 2.5% of the sample goes to the ten largest clones.

From each donor, an approximately 2.5 ml peripheral blood sample was collected into PAXgene tubes and stored at -80 degrees C. Without any T cell sorting, total RNA was extracted from whole blood using the PAXgene blood miRNA kit on an automated QIAcube. Peripheral blood from monozygotic twin pairs concordant or discordant for inflammatory bowel disease was subjected to deep TCRalpha and TCRbeta repertoire profiling with unique molecular barcoding. Smoking habits were recorded for all twin pairs, and individuals were classified as current, former or never smokers. In regard to this clonotype: Its cognate antigen has yet to be identified.

The germline V gene sets CDR1 to MDHEN and CDR2 to SYDVKM. From cysteine to phenylalanine, the CDR3 is 13 amino acids long. DNA is not on record. The sequencing input was blood. The receptor comes from a human donor with ulcerative colitis or Crohn's disease, or a healthy co-twin of an affected twin (not recorded which). The sequence joins TRBV28 to TRBJ2-2; TCRdb's D call of TRBD2 is untestable without DNA. CDR3 sequence: CARGGRVPGELFF.